This is a list of T cell receptor beta chains from one sample in a study of T cell repertoires in cytomegalovirus infection. These receptors are not linked to any known antigen. TCRdb processed the reads anew with MiXCR; each CDR3 protein has one entry. The sample has 600,000 to 700,000 distinct CDR3 sequences; roughly 33% are singletons. The sample here was cultured PBMCs, taken from culture after CMV antigen stimulation. These receptors were taken from a human donor in good health (CMV status not recorded). Some clones in this sample may be carry-over from other donors' samples. The CDR3 runs from the conserved cysteine through the conserved F or W. A D gene is named only where the DNA matches it firmly. Not every row has a clone size; where given, it reads once, few, many or a size class.

j_call v_call clone_size d_call cdr3_nt cdr3_aa
TRBJ2-3 TRBV7-2 NA TRBD2 TGTGCCAGCAGCTTAAGAGCGGGAGTGAATAGAGATACGCAGTATTTT CASSLRAGVNRDTQYF
TRBJ1-2 TRBV7-2 NA TRBD1 TGTGCCAGCAGCCAAACGGGACAGGGAGGCTATGGCTACACCTTC CASSQTGQGGYGYTF
TRBJ2-5 TRBV6-1 few NA TGTGCCAGCAGTGATGGGTGGGGCGAGACCCAGTACTTC CASSDGWGETQYF
TRBJ2-2 TRBV6-6 once TRBD2 TGTGCCAGCAGAGGGACTAGCGGGACCGCCGGGGAGCTGTTTTTT CASRGTSGTAGELFF
TRBJ2-1 TRBV4-2 few TRBD2 TGTGCCAGCAGCCCCTTGGCGGGAGGGCCGCTGAGGAATGAGCAGTTCTTC CASSPLAGGPLRNEQFF
TRBJ1-3 TRBV7-9 NA NA TGTGCCAGCAGTCAAATTTCGTTCTCTGGAAACACCATATATTTT CASSQISFSGNTIYF
TRBJ1-1 TRBV7-2 many NA TGTGCCAGCAGCTTAGACAGGAGCACTGAAGCTTTCTTT CASSLDRSTEAFF
TRBJ1-5 TRBV7-2 NA NA TGTGCCAGCAGCTTAGTGGGTTGGGGGCGAAATCAGCCCCAGCATTTT CASSLVGWGRNQPQHF
TRBJ1-2 TRBV7-9 once NA TGTGCCAGCAGCTTAGTGGGGGGGCGCTCAGGAGGCTACACCTTC CASSLVGGRSGGYTF
TRBJ1-2 TRBV2 NA NA TGTGCCAGCAAATCACTGGATAACTATGGCTACACCTTC CASKSLDNYGYTF
TRBJ2-1 TRBV7-2 NA NA TGTGCCAGCAGCGAGACCGGGTACAATGAGCAGTTCTTC CASSETGYNEQFF
TRBJ1-1 TRBV7-2 many TRBD1 TGTGCCAGCAGCTCCCAGGGGGCCGACGAAGCTTTCTTT CASSSQGADEAFF
TRBJ2-1 TRBV7-9 many TRBD2 TGTGCCAGCAGCTGGGGACTAGCCTACAATGAGCAGTTCTTC CASSWGLAYNEQFF
TRBJ2-1 TRBV2 NA NA TGTGCCGGCTCGTTGGTCCCGGGCAATGAGCAGTTCTTC CAGSLVPGNEQFF
TRBJ2-3 TRBV6-1 few NA TGTGCCAGCAGTGAGCTACCCGTGGCGGCCCGCACAGATACGCAGTATTTT CASSELPVAARTDTQYF
TRBJ1-6 TRBV7-8 many TRBD1 TGTGCCAGCAGCACAAGGACAGGGGATTCACCCCTCCACTTT CASSTRTGDSPLHF
TRBJ2-6 TRBV19 NA TRBD2 TGTGCCAGCTCCCGACTAGCGGGAGGGTCTGGGGCCAACGTCCTGACTTTC CASSRLAGGSGANVLTF
TRBJ1-1 TRBV2 NA NA TGTGCCAGCAAAACGGGGGAAGGGACCACTGAAGCTTTCTTT CASKTGEGTTEAFF
TRBJ2-3 TRBV12-3/TRBV12-4 NA NA TGTGCCAGTCAGCAAGCGAGGGATACGCAGTATTTT CASQQARDTQYF
TRBJ2-3 TRBV6-2/TRBV6-3 NA NA TGTGCCAGCAGCCCAAGCCGGGACACCCGTACTCATACGCAGTATTTT CASSPSRDTRTHTQYF
TRBJ2-3 TRBV20-1 NA TRBD2 TGCAGTGTGGAGCGGGAGACGACTAGCACAGATACGCAGTATTTT CSVERETTSTDTQYF
TRBJ2-1 TRBV6-2/TRBV6-3 NA TRBD2 TGTGCCAGCAGTCCGCTCGGGACTAGCGGGAGCCTGTGGGGGCTCAATGAGCAGTTCTTC CASSPLGTSGSLWGLNEQFF
TRBJ1-6 TRBV7-8 few TRBD1 TGTGCCAGCAGCTTCATCAGGGGGCGAGGTTCACCCCTCCACTTT CASSFIRGRGSPLHF
TRBJ2-7 TRBV6-2/TRBV6-3 NA NA TGTGCCAGCAGTTATATAGGGGACGAGCAGTACTTC CASSYIGDEQYF
TRBJ2-5 TRBV7-2 NA TRBD1 TGTGCCAGCAGCCCCGGACAGGGGAGGCAAGAGACCCAGTACTTC CASSPGQGRQETQYF
TRBJ1-1 TRBV7-6 NA NA TGTGCCAGCAGCTTAAGAGGAGCTTTGAACACTGAAGCTTTCTTT CASSLRGALNTEAFF
TRBJ1-1 TRBV11-2 NA TRBD1 TGTGCCAGCAGCTATTCCGGGACAGGGCCCACTGAAGCTTTCTTT CASSYSGTGPTEAFF
TRBJ2-7 TRBV7-2 few NA TGTGCCAGCAGCTTTGTCCGAGGTGGCTACGAGCAGTACTTC CASSFVRGGYEQYF
TRBJ2-3 TRBV15 once TRBD2 TGTGCCACCAGCAGAGAGCAGGCGGGGGGAGGAACGACAGATACGCAGTATTTT CATSREQAGGGTTDTQYF
TRBJ1-1 TRBV7-9 few NA TGTGCCAGCAGCTCAGCTATTGAAGCTTTCTTT CASSSAIEAFF
TRBJ2-1 TRBV15 few NA TGTGCCACCAGCAGAACAGGCAATGAGCAGTTCTTC CATSRTGNEQFF
TRBJ2-1 TRBV2 NA TRBD1 TGTGCCAGCAGTCTTGGACAGGCGGGTGAGCAGTTCTTC CASSLGQAGEQFF
TRBJ1-2 TRBV7-2 many TRBD1 TGTGCCAGCAGCTTAGCGGCGACAGGGCTTAATGGCTACACCTTC CASSLAATGLNGYTF
TRBJ1-2 TRBV6-5 NA NA TGTGCCAGCAGTTACTCGGGCAGCCCCTATGGCTACACCTTC CASSYSGSPYGYTF